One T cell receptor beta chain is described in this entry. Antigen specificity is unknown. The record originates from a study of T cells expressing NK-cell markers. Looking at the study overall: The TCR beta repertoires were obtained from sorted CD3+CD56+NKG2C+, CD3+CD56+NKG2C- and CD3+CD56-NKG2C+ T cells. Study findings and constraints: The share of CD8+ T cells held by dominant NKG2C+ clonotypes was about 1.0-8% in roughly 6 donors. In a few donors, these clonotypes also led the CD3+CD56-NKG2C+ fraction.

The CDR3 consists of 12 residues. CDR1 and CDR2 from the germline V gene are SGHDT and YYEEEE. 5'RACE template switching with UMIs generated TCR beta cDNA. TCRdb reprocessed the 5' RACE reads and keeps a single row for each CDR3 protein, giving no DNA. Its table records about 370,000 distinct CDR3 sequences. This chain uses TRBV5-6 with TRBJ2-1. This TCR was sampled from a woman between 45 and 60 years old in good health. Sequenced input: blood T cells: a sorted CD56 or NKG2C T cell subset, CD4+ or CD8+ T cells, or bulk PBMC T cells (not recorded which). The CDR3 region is CASSLGLSRQFF.